The 5 T cell receptor beta chains listed next were all sequenced from one sample in a study of control samples from healthy donors and cancer patients. Using immunoSEQ multiplex PCR, the repertoire was profiled, and TCRdb retains in-frame clones only, with some absent. The repertoire consists of about 61,000 clones, with 85% to 90% occurring once and the leading ten covering under 7%. Source material: PBMCs. Source of these receptors: a man aged 55 to 70 with colorectal cancer.

The rearrangement joins TRBV5-1 to TRBJ1-1; no reliable D call. The V and J ends lost 2 bases and 0 bases respectively, with 8 bases between them. Per the germline V gene, CDR1 is SGHRS and CDR2 is YFSETQ. The CDR3 runs 14 residues. For the CDR3, the DNA is TGCGCCAGCAGCTTTGACCAGTTGAACACTGAAGCTTTCTTT. This sequence encodes CASSFDQLNTEAFF.

V usage is TRBV10-2 and J usage is TRBJ2-5; 8 bases match TRBD2. The CDR3 has 15 amino acids. The germline CDR1 and CDR2 sequences are WSHSY and SAAADI. With V trimmed by 7 bases and J by 4 bases, 11 bases remained unmatched. The CDR3 loop is CASTRTSSSLETQYF. The CDR3 DNA reads as TGCGCCAGCACCCGGACTAGCTCCTCGCTAGAGACCCAGTACTTC.

The chain uses TRBV28 and TRBJ2-7; no definite D call. The germline gives CDR1 MDHEN, CDR2 SYDVKM. The CDR3 runs 14 residues. The V and J ends lost 3 bases and 2 bases respectively, with 11 bases between them. The CDR3 reads CASSLARRTYEQYF. Here the CDR3 DNA reads TGTGCCAGCAGTTTGGCCAGGAGAACCTACGAGCAGTACTTC.

The J gene is TRBJ2-7, the V gene TRBV5-1; D not certain. V was cut by 4 bases and J by 0 bases, with 8 bases left in between. The CDR3 extends over 13 amino acids. The germline V gene encodes CDR1 SGHRS and CDR2 YFSETQ. The CDR3 spells CASSRMGSYEQYF. The DNA of the CDR3 is TGCGCCAGCAGCAGGATGGGCTCCTACGAGCAGTACTTC.

J is TRBJ2-2 and V is TRBV6-5; unclear D gene. The CDR3 is 15 amino acids. The germline CDR1 and CDR2 sequences are MNHEY and SVGAGI. The V end was cut by 0 bases, the J end by 5 bases, with 10 bases between. The CDR3 here is CASSYSVRKTGELFF. The CDR3, as DNA: TGTGCCAGCAGTTACTCGGTCAGGAAGACCGGGGAGCTGTTTTTT.